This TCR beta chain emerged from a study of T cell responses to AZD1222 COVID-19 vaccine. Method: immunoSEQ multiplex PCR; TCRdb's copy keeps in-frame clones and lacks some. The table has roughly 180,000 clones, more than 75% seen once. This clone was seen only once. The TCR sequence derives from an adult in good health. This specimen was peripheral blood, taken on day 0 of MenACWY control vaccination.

The CDR3 region is CASSLPGPLHQPQHF. The CDR3 DNA reads TGTGCCAGCAGTTTACCGGGGCCGCTTCATCAGCCCCAGCATTTT. This chain connects TRBV28 to TRBJ1-5, with a tentative D call TRBD1 (5 bases). This CDR3 contains 15 residues. Germline V lookup: CDR1 MDHEN, CDR2 SYDVKM. V was pared by 2 bases and J by 5 bases, with 13 bases between.